The 5 T cell receptor beta chains listed next were all sequenced from one sample in a study of blood T cell repertoires in COVID-19. The protocol was immunoSEQ multiplex PCR, while the TCRdb copy is restricted to in-frame clones and leaves out a portion. The table lists approximately 250,000 clones, around 90% of them singletons. The sequenced sample consisted of PBMCs or T cells enriched from blood (not recorded which). Receptors were obtained from a man in his forties who had been exposed to COVID-19.

The chain combines TRBV7-2 with TRBJ1-5; no reliable D call. The V and J ends lost 6 bases and 6 bases respectively, with 9 bases between them. This CDR3 is built from 12 residues. Germline CDR1 reads SGHTA; CDR2 reads FQGNSA. CDR3 nucleotide sequence: TGTGCCAGCAGTCCCCCATTTCAGCCCCAGCATTTT. Protein product: CASSPPFQPQHF. The entire variable domain, with the rest obtained from reference TRBV7-2 and TRBJ1-5, is as follows: GAGVSQSPSNKVTEKGKDVELRCDPISGHTALYWYRQSLGQGLEFLIYFQGNSAPDKSGLPSDRFSAERTGGSVSTLTIQRTQQEDSAVYLCASSPPFQPQHFGDGTRLSIL.

The V call is TRBV18, the J call TRBJ2-1; tentative D call: TRBD1 (5 bases). The CDR3 contains 12 residues. V gave up 3 bases and J gave up 9 bases, with 9 bases separating them. The germline CDR1 and CDR2 sequences are KGHSH and LQKENI. CDR3 nucleotides: TGTGCCAGCTCACCGACAGCCGGTGAGCAGTTCTTC. It specifies CASSPTAGEQFF.

The J gene is TRBJ1-2, the V gene TRBV5-1, with D possibly being TRBD1 (6 bases). V was clipped by 4 bases and J by 6 bases, with 16 bases between them. Looked up from germline, CDR1 is SGHRS and CDR2 is YFSETQ. This CDR3 is 14 amino acids long. The CDR3 DNA is TGCGCCAGCAGCATAGCACAGGGTTTCGATGGCTACACCTTC. It codes for CASSIAQGFDGYTF.

This chain joins TRBV13 and TRBJ1-2; D unclear. CDR1 PRHDT and CDR2 FYEKMQ come from the germline V gene (reference sequence). With 0 bases removed from V and 4 bases from J, the gap between germline ends came to 15 bases. The CDR3 runs 16 residues. DNA for the CDR3: TGTGCCAGCAGCTTAGGCCCATCCACAGAGGGCTATGGCTACACCTTC. As protein: CASSLGPSTEGYGYTF. The complete variable domain, with remaining parts taken from reference TRBV13 and TRBJ1-2, reads AAGVIQSPRHLIKEKRETATLKCYPIPRHDTVYWYQQGPGQDPQFLISFYEKMQSDKGSIPDRFSAQQFSDYHSELNMSSLELGDSALYFCASSLGPSTEGYGYTFGSGTRLTVV.

This chain joins TRBV9 and TRBJ2-1; the match to TRBD2 covers 8 bases. The CDR3 contains 16 residues. J gave up 4 bases and V 3 bases, and 9 bases lay outside the gene matches. CDR1 and CDR2 (germline): SGDLS, YYNGEE. Written as DNA, the CDR3 is TGTGCCAGCAGCGATACCTCGTCTAGCGGGTACAATGAGCAGTTCTTC. It is translated as CASSDTSSSGYNEQFF.